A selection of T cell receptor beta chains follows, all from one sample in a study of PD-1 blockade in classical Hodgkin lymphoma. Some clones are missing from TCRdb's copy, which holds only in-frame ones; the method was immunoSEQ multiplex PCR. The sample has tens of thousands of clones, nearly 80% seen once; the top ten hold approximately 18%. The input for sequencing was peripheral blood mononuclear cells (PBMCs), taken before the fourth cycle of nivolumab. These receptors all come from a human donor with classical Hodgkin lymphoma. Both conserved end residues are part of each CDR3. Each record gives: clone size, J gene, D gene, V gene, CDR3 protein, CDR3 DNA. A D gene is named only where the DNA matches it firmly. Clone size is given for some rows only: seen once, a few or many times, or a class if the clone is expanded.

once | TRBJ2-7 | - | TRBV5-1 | CASSPDPGPPYEQYF | TGCGCCAGCAGCCCCGACCCAGGGCCCCCCTACGAGCAGTACTTC
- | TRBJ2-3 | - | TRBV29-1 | CSVVQGNPDTQYF | TGCAGCGTTGTGCAGGGGAACCCAGATACGCAGTATTTT
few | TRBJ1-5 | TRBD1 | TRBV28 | CASSLATGYNQPQHF | TGTGCCAGCAGTTTAGCGACAGGGTACAATCAGCCCCAGCATTTT
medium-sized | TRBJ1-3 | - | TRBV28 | CASRQGSSGNTIYF | TGTGCCAGCAGGCAGGGAAGCTCTGGAAACACCATATATTTT
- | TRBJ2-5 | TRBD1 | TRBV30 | CAWTGGEETQYF | TGTGCCTGGACAGGGGGCGAAGAGACCCAGTACTTC
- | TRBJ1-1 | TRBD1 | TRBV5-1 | CASSSAPGQPNTEAFF | TGCGCCAGCAGCTCAGCACCGGGACAGCCGAACACTGAAGCTTTCTTT
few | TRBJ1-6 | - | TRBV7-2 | CASSLDGGTDSPLHF | TGTGCCAGCAGCTTAGATGGAGGGACGGATTCACCCCTCCACTTT
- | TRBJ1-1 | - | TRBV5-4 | CASTRRGGRGNTEAFF | TGTGCCAGCACCCGGAGGGGGGGGCGAGGGAACACTGAAGCTTTCTTT
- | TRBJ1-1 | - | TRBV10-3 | CAISESGTVNTEAFF | TGTGCCATCAGTGAGTCGGGGACCGTAAACACTGAAGCTTTCTTT
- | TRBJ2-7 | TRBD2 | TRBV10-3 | CAISSGLALYYEQYF | TGTGCCATCAGTTCGGGACTAGCCCTCTACTACGAGCAGTACTTC
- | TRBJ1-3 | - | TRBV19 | CASSISVGSGSTIYF | TGTGCCAGTAGTATATCGGTGGGAAGTGGAAGCACCATATATTTT
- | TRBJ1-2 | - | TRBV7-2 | CASRLDGNYGYTF | TGTGCCAGCAGATTAGACGGAAACTATGGCTACACCTTC
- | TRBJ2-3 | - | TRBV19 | CASSIDEDTQYF | TGTGCCAGTAGTATAGATGAAGATACGCAGTATTTT
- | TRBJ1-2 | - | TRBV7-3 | CASSPGGGSYTF | TGTGCCAGCAGCCCCGGCGGGGGTAGCTACACCTTC
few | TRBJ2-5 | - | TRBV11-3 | CASSLDLTGREGTQYF | TGTGCCAGCAGCTTAGACCTCACGGGCAGGGAAGGGACCCAGTACTTC
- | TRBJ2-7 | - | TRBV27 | CASKTGGGYEQYF | TGTGCCAGCAAAACAGGGGGGGGATACGAGCAGTACTTC
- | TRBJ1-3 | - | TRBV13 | CASSNRETSGNTIYF | TGTGCCAGCAGCAACCGTGAAACCTCTGGAAACACCATATATTTT
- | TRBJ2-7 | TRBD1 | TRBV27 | CASSFIQGAREQYF | TGTGCCAGCAGTTTTATCCAGGGGGCACGCGAGCAGTACTTC
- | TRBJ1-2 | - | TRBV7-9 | CASSLGAGTNYGYTF | TGTGCCAGCAGCTTAGGTGCAGGGACCAACTATGGCTACACCTTC
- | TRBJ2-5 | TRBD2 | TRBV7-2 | CASSLRRGEGETQYF | TGTGCCAGCAGCTTAAGGCGGGGGGAGGGGGAGACCCAGTACTTC
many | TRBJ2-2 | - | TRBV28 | CASSPTTENTGELFF | TGTGCCAGCAGTCCCACAACTGAAAACACCGGGGAGCTGTTTTTT
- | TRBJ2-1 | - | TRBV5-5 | CASSLTGGPDYQFF | TGTGCCAGCAGCTTGACGGGGGGCCCTGATTATCAGTTCTTC